Sequencing of this T cell receptor beta chain was carried out in a study of cytomegalovirus exposure and HLA in healthy donors. About the study: Among some 400 genotyped donors, around 80% fell in the Caucasian-associated ancestry cluster. The study, taken as a whole, reports: A further, later analysis showed that HLA-associated TCR beta chains (compared with equally common others) were more clonally expanded.

For this clone: Its antigen is still unknown.

Amplification used 60 Vbeta primers and 13 Jbeta primers. Repertoires were generated with immunoSEQ multiplex PCR, while TCRdb's copy carries only in-frame clones and drops some. The sample comprises about 110,000 clones, approximately 82% of which are singletons, and under 15% rests with the top ten. The germline V and J ends were trimmed by 10 bases and 8 bases, with 14 bases remaining between them. The length of the CDR3 is 11 residues. CDR1 LNHDA and CDR2 SQIVND come from the germline V gene (reference sequence). This clonotype originated in a man aged 25 to 40 in good health and CMV-seropositive. Source material: PBMCs. The chain links TRBV19 to TRBJ1-2, with D unresolved. Written as DNA, the CDR3 is TGTGCCACCCTGGAGCTCGGGGGCTACACCTTC. Protein: CATLELGGYTF.